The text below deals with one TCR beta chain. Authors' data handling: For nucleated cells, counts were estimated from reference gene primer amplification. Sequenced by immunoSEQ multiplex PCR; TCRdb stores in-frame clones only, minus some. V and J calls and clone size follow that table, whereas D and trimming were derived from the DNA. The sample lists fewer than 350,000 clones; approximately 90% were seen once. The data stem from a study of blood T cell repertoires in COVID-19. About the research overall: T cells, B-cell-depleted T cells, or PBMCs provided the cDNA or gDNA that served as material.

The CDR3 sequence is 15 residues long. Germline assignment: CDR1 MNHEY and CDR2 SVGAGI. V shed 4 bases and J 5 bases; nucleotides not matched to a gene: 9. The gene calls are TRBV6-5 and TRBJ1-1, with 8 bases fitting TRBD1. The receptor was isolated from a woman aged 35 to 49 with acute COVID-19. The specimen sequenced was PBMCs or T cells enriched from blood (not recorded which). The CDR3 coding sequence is TGTGCCAGCAGTTCCCCGACAGGGGCAAAGACTGAAGCTTTCTTT. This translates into CASSSPTGAKTEAFF.